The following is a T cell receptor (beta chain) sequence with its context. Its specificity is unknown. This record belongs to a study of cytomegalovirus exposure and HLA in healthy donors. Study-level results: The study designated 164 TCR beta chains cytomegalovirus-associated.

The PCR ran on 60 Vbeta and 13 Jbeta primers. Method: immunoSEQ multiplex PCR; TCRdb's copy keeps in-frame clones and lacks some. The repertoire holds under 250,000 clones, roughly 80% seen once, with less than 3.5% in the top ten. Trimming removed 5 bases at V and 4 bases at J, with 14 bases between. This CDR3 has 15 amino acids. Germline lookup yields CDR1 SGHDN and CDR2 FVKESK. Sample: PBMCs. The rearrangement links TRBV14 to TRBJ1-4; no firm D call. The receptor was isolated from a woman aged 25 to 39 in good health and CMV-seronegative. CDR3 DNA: TGTGCCAGCAGCTTCCTGGGCCAGCTTAATGAAAAACTGTTTTTT. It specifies CASSFLGQLNEKLFF.